Listed below are T cell receptor beta chains from one sample, sequenced in a study of beta chain features in type 1 diabetes. The protocol was immunoSEQ multiplex PCR, while the TCRdb copy is restricted to in-frame clones and leaves out a portion. This table holds 250,000 to 300,000 clones, 20% to 25% found once. Sequenced: naive CD4+ T cells from blood. The receptors originated from a woman in her 30s with type 1 diabetes. Each CDR3 is given without its conserved first and last residue.

j_gene: TRBJ2-1
v_gene: TRBV30
CDR3aa: AWSRDNSYNEQF

j_gene: TRBJ1-1
v_gene: TRBV6-5
CDR3aa: ASSYRDSSEAF

j_gene: TRBJ2-7
v_gene: TRBV10-2
CDR3aa: ASWTGGIYEQY

j_gene: TRBJ2-5
v_gene: TRBV21-1
CDR3aa: ASSKPNDRDWRETQY

j_gene: TRBJ1-4
v_gene: TRBV2
CDR3aa: ASSRVNEKLF

j_gene: TRBJ2-1
v_gene: TRBV9
CDR3aa: ASSEGPGGTRYNEQF

j_gene: TRBJ2-4
v_gene: TRBV5-1
CDR3aa: ASSAGTSGIKNIQY

j_gene: TRBJ2-1
v_gene: TRBV5-1
CDR3aa: ASSLQGDEQF

j_gene: TRBJ1-1
v_gene: TRBV7-9
CDR3aa: ASTVGVVTEAF

j_gene: TRBJ1-2
v_gene: TRBV7-9
CDR3aa: ASSLAGENYGYT

j_gene: TRBJ2-1
v_gene: TRBV5-1
CDR3aa: ASSSPGQGFNEQF

j_gene: TRBJ1-5
v_gene: TRBV27
CDR3aa: ASSWTGDSNQPQH

j_gene: TRBJ2-7
v_gene: TRBV18
CDR3aa: ASSPQGGNYEQY

j_gene: TRBJ1-4
v_gene: TRBV4-1
CDR3aa: ASSQADRDIEKLF

j_gene: TRBJ1-2
v_gene: TRBV19
CDR3aa: ASTGGNYGYT

j_gene: TRBJ2-1
v_gene: TRBV28
CDR3aa: ASSPPGLAGGGEQF

j_gene: TRBJ2-3
v_gene: TRBV9
CDR3aa: ASSVVPEADTQY

j_gene: TRBJ1-2
v_gene: TRBV29-1
CDR3aa: SGGGLDYGYT

j_gene: TRBJ2-3
v_gene: TRBV5-1
CDR3aa: ASSLGQDTDTQY

j_gene: TRBJ2-3
v_gene: TRBV29-1
CDR3aa: SAAREAATDTQY

j_gene: TRBJ1-2
v_gene: TRBV7-9
CDR3aa: ASSFGQNYGYT

j_gene: TRBJ2-3
v_gene: TRBV11-2
CDR3aa: ASSSRAGGPADTQY

j_gene: TRBJ2-1
v_gene: TRBV7-2
CDR3aa: ASSSTPYNEQF

j_gene: TRBJ2-1
v_gene: TRBV5-3
CDR3aa: ARSGTGGSYNEQF

j_gene: TRBJ2-7
v_gene: TRBV11-2
CDR3aa: ASSLGGGQPYEQY

j_gene: TRBJ2-3
v_gene: TRBV29-1
CDR3aa: SVEGTGTDTQY

j_gene: TRBJ1-5
v_gene: TRBV6-6
CDR3aa: ASSSQGYQPQH

j_gene: TRBJ2-7
v_gene: TRBV28
CDR3aa: AGHEQY

j_gene: TRBJ2-1
v_gene: TRBV5-1
CDR3aa: ASTDLGAEAYNEQF

j_gene: TRBJ2-3
v_gene: TRBV5-6
CDR3aa: ASSLYYPGGTDTQY

j_gene: TRBJ2-7
v_gene: TRBV7-9
CDR3aa: ASEYDGTARSYEQY

j_gene: TRBJ1-1
v_gene: TRBV30
CDR3aa: AWSPQMNTEAF

j_gene: TRBJ2-5
v_gene: TRBV10-3
CDR3aa: AISEGAGAGETQY

j_gene: TRBJ2-5
v_gene: TRBV7-9
CDR3aa: ASSSGLAGAETQY

j_gene: TRBJ2-1
v_gene: TRBV11-2
CDR3aa: ASSFQLAGVSEQF

j_gene: TRBJ1-2
v_gene: TRBV28
CDR3aa: ASSFAGDHYGYT

j_gene: TRBJ2-7
v_gene: TRBV7-3
CDR3aa: ASSASGQGYEQY

j_gene: TRBJ2-3
v_gene: TRBV5-1
CDR3aa: ASSATAGVTDTQY

j_gene: TRBJ2-2
v_gene: TRBV28
CDR3aa: ASRTGGENTGELF

j_gene: TRBJ2-7
v_gene: TRBV27
CDR3aa: ATGQGRGREQY

j_gene: TRBJ1-3
v_gene: TRBV9
CDR3aa: ASSVTAGAGNTIY

j_gene: TRBJ2-5
v_gene: TRBV15
CDR3aa: ATSRSVGREETQY

j_gene: TRBJ2-3
v_gene: TRBV7-6
CDR3aa: ASSPRRRLQADTQY

j_gene: TRBJ2-2
v_gene: TRBV27
CDR3aa: ASSLSAGRSGELF

j_gene: TRBJ2-5
v_gene: TRBV9
CDR3aa: ASSVALRETQY

j_gene: TRBJ1-1
v_gene: TRBV11-2
CDR3aa: ASSLGHQGRGAF

j_gene: TRBJ2-7
v_gene: TRBV18
CDR3aa: ASSHRTSGADEQY

j_gene: TRBJ2-5
v_gene: TRBV27
CDR3aa: ASSFTGEETQY

j_gene: TRBJ2-1
v_gene: TRBV10-3
CDR3aa: AIRGLEWQNEQF

j_gene: TRBJ2-7
v_gene: TRBV27
CDR3aa: ASSSDRDYEQY

j_gene: TRBJ1-2
v_gene: TRBV6-5
CDR3aa: ASRGQLVYGYT

j_gene: TRBJ1-3
v_gene: TRBV29-1
CDR3aa: SVTGGPGNTIY

j_gene: TRBJ1-1
v_gene: TRBV18
CDR3aa: ASSPGGLGTEAF

j_gene: TRBJ2-5
v_gene: TRBV18
CDR3aa: ASSPGRDETQY

j_gene: TRBJ1-2
v_gene: TRBV27
CDR3aa: ASSPGQGARTGYT

j_gene: TRBJ2-7
v_gene: TRBV7-9
CDR3aa: ASSRGQGKYEQY